A selection of T cell receptor beta chains follows, all from one sample in a study of blood T cell repertoires in COVID-19. TCRdb's copy holds only in-frame clones and misses some; the assay was immunoSEQ multiplex PCR. The sample has about 42,000 clones, around 87% seen once. Sequenced input: peripheral blood. Source of these receptors: a man aged 30-40 years with active or convalescent COVID-19. Each CDR3 is given without its conserved first and last residue.

>TRBV5-1|TRBJ2-3
ASRPAGGITDTQY
>TRBV7-2|TRBJ2-1
ASSTRQHNEQF
>TRBV5-1|TRBJ1-1
ASSLAPRGREAF
>TRBV9|TRBJ2-5
ASSPPGLAGQETQY
>TRBV5-1|TRBJ2-2
ASSSNPLLYTGELF
>TRBV6-5|TRBJ1-1
ASSLSTGMNTEAF
>TRBV4-3|TRBJ2-1
ASSRTSGRLTYNEQF
>TRBV11-3|TRBJ2-1
ASSLPGADNEQF
>TRBV28|TRBJ1-2
ASSLSGNYGYT
>TRBV12-3/TRBV12-4|TRBJ1-1
ASRSGRSTEAF
>TRBV23-1|TRBJ2-1
ASSKYRGSNEQF
>TRBV24-1|TRBJ2-1
ATNPGDRVNEQF
>TRBV25-1|TRBJ2-1
ASSPHVRYNEQF
>TRBV25-1|TRBJ1-1
ASRAGNTEAF
>TRBV5-1|TRBJ1-2
ASSLAPGRQGANYGYT
>TRBV29-1|TRBJ1-2
SVQTPYGYT
>TRBV14|TRBJ1-1
ASSEEVRLSNTEAF
>TRBV7-2|TRBJ1-4
ASSLQGREKLF
>TRBV5-1|TRBJ1-2
ASSLQGTDGYT
>TRBV6-5|TRBJ2-7
ASSKDRGRYEQY
>TRBV7-2|TRBJ1-2
ASSIPGVRGYT
>TRBV6-1|TRBJ1-3
ASSEPPQYTIY
>TRBV30|TRBJ2-1
AWSTGGIEQF
>TRBV4-2|TRBJ2-1
ASSQLAGENNEQF
>TRBV18|TRBJ1-5
ASSQDRNSNQPQH
>TRBV15|TRBJ2-3
ATSRDRGTDTQY
>TRBV7-2|TRBJ1-3
ASSFRGQNSGNTIY
>TRBV7-8|TRBJ1-2
ASSLGQGGRDYGYT